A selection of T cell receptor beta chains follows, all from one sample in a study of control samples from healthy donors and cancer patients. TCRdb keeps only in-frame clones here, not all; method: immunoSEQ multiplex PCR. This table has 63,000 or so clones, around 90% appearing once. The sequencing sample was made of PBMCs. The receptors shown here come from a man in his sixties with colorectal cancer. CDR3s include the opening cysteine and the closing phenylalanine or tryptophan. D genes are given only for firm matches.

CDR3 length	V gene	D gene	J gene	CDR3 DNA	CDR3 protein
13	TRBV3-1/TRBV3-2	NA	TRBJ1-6	TGTGCCAGCAGCCAAGTAGGCGGTTCACCCCTCCACTTT	CASSQVGGSPLHF
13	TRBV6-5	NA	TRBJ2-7	TGTGCCAGCAGTAGGGACACCTACTACGAGCAGTACTTC	CASSRDTYYEQYF
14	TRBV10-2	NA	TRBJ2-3	TGCGCCAGCAGTGAGGGACTGGGACAAGATACGCAGTATTTT	CASSEGLGQDTQYF
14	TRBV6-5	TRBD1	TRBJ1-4	TGTGCCAGCAGTTACGGGGACAGGGTTGAAAAACTGTTTTTT	CASSYGDRVEKLFF
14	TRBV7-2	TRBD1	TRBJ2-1	TGTGCCAGCAGCTTTCGGACAGGGGCCCATGAGCAGTTCTTC	CASSFRTGAHEQFF
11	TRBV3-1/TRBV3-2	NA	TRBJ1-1	TGTGCCAGCAGCGCGAACACTGAAGCTTTCTTT	CASSANTEAFF
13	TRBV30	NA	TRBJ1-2	TGTGCCTGGAGGGGGGCAGGGAGCTATGGCTACACCTTC	CAWRGAGSYGYTF
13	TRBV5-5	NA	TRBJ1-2	TGTGCCAGCAGCGCCCTGGGGGCCTATGGCTACACCTTC	CASSALGAYGYTF
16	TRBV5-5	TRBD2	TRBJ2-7	TGTGCCAGCAGCTTGGCCAGGCAGGGAGGGGCTAAGGAGCAGTACTTC	CASSLARQGGAKEQYF
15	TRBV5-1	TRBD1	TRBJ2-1	TGCGCCAGCAGCTTGAGGCAGGGGGCGGTCGATGAGCAGTTCTTC	CASSLRQGAVDEQFF